The present T cell receptor beta chain was sequenced within a study of blood T cells in healthy people across ages. Those donating, healthy Caucasian individuals from Russia, were aged roughly 6 to 100. The authors extracted at least 5 micrograms of total RNA per sample. The V end lost 4 bases, the J end lost 13 bases, and 35 bases lay between the germline ends. This CDR3 contains 19 residues. Per the germline V gene, CDR1 is PRHDT and CDR2 is FYEKMQ (reference sequence). PCR was performed a second time for 7 to 11 cycles using a sample-barcoded 5' primer and a J-beta primer mix. Each sample provided no less than 2.5 million CDR3-containing paired-end reads. MiXCR, run by TCRdb on the 5' RACE reads, gives a single entry per CDR3 protein. The repertoire has around 1.7 million distinct CDR3 sequences, approximately 28% of them found once; the top ten carry less than 9.5%.

Sequenced: blood. The chain combines TRBV13 with TRBJ2-1; the D gene could be TRBD1 or TRBD2 (5 bases each). This clonotype was obtained from a woman younger than 45 in good health. CDR3 region: CASSSRDGELEPSIETQFF. CDR3 DNA sequence: TGTGCCAGCAGCTCCCGGGACGGTGAACTAGAGCCCTCTATAGAGACCCAGTTCTTC.